This T cell receptor (beta chain) stems from a study of vaccination effects on CD4 cells after COVID-19. With the ViraFEST assay, the study expanded antigen-specific CD4+ T cells using viral peptide pools, then sequenced them. The authors isolated CD4+ T cells after roughly eleven days of culture. Infection with SARS-CoV-2 occurred in the person between March and December 2020, and PCR confirmed it. Each participant received a vaccine that was either BNT162b2 or mRNA-1273, given as two doses. Half the medium was swapped for IL-2 medium on days 3 and 7. Assay: immunoSEQ multiplex PCR; the TCRdb copy retains only in-frame clones and omits some. The sample consists of 15,000 or so clones, 76% of them appearing once. To note about this clone: Antigen unknown.

The germline gives CDR1 SGHTA, CDR2 FQGNSA. The CDR3 totals 13 residues. Trimming pared 3 bases from V and 9 bases from J, leaving 14 bases between. The sample here was CD4+ T cells from PBMCs cultured with HCoV-NL63 spike peptides, taken after COVID-19 vaccination. The sequence was obtained from a human donor who had a prior SARS-CoV-2 infection. The rearrangement joins TRBV7-2 to TRBJ1-1, with D possibly being TRBD1 (6 bases). This CDR3 is CASSFTTGPQAFF. As DNA, the CDR3 is TGTGCCAGCAGCTTCACCACAGGGCCTCAAGCTTTCTTT.